This TCR beta chain was found in a study of CD8+CD57+ T cells in acquired aplastic anemia. Study summary: 3 to 3.5 ug was the average amount of DNA from sorted CD4+ and CD8+ cells. Study-wide results and limits: Shared by patients and controls, 25 to 35 CD8+ CDR3s were abundant in patients. Patient and control CD8+ Simpson's diversity was not significantly different.

This clonotype occurred a few times. The antigen is not known. Flow cytometry had shown expanded CD8+CD57+ cells in the patients chosen for sequencing. From germline, CDR1 is SNHLY and CDR2 FYNNEI. Trimming pared 3 bases from V and 7 bases from J, leaving 6 bases between. This CDR3 spans 11 amino acids. Using genomic DNA as the template, TCR beta VDJ and CDR3 profiling was carried out. TCRdb used MiXCR to reprocess the reads, holding one entry per CDR3 protein. The data hold about 180,000 distinct CDR3 sequences, with around half observed a single time. The clonotype comes from a human donor with aplastic anemia. The sample consisted of sorted CD4+, CD8+, or CD8+CD57+ T cells (not recorded which) from PBMCs. This chain links TRBV2 with TRBJ1-2; D is unclear. CDR3 sequence: CASSDGVGYTF. CDR3 bases: TGTGCCAGCAGTGATGGGGTTGGCTACACCTTC.